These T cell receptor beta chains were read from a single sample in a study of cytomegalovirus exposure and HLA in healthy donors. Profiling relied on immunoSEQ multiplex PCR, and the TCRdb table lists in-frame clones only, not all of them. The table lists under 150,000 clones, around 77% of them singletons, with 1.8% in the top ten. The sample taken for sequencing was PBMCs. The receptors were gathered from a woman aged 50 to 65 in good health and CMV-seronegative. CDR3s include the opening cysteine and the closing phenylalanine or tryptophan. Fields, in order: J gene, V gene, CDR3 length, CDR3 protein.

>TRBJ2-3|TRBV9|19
CASSVGLAGGLQRTDTQYF
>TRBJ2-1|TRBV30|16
CAWRLVLAGSDNEQFF
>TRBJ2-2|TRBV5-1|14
CASSLGQVDGELFF
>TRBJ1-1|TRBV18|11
CASSPSTEAFF
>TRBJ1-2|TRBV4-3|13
CASSQVGSYGYTF
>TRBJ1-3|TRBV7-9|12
CASSPPTNTIYF
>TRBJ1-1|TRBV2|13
CASKGTVNTEAFF
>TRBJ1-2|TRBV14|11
CASSPGEGYTF
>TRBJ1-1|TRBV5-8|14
CASSPTGWIREAFF
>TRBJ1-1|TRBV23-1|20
CASSPQPRQGAHQKNTEAFF
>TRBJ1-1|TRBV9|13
CASSVDTRGVAFF
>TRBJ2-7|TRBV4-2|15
CASSLSSGQSYEQYF
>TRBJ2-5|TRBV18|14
CASSPRGLQETQYF
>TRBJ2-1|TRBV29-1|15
CSVVAGGRSYNEQFF
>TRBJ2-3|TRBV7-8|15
CASTSGGAFTDTQYF
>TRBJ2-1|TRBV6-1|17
CASSDQSVAISFDEQFF
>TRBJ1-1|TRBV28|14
CASSYRVGGTEAFF
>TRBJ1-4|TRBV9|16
CASSVLGDRASEKLFF
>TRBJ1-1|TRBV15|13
CATSRDKRSEAFF
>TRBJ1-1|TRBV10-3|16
CAISPGQGAVNTEAFF
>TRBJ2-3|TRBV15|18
CATSRPPGQGIGTDTQYF
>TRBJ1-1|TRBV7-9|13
CASSLAVSTEAFF
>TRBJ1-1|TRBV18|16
CASSPIQARGGTEAFF
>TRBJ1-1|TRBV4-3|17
CASSLYYRGQGNTEAFF
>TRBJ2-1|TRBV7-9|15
CASSLSGSSYNEQFF
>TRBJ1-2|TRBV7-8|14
CASSPFQANYGYTF
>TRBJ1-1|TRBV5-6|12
CASSLVTHEAFF
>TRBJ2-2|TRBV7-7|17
CASSPGTSGSFSGELFF
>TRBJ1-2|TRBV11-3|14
CASSLDREDYGYTF
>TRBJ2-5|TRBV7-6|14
CASSLVSRGETQYF
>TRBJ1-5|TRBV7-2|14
CASSPDSSYQPQHF
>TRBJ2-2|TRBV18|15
CASSPGTGRNGELFF
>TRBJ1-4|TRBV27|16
CASSLQGAMANEKLFF
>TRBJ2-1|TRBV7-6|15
CASSLREKVGNEQFF
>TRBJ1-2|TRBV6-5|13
CASSFNTGRGYTF
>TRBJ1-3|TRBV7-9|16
CASSLAQGATGNTIYF
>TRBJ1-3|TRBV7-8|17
CASSLALQGARGNTIYF
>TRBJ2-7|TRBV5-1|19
CASSLAGLAGVMRTYEQYF
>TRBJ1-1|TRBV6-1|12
CASKSGSVEAFF
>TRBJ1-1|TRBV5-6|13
CASSTGSRGEAFF
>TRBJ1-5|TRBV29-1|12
CSAGQVGQPQHF
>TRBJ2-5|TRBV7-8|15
CASSPCQAYQETQYF